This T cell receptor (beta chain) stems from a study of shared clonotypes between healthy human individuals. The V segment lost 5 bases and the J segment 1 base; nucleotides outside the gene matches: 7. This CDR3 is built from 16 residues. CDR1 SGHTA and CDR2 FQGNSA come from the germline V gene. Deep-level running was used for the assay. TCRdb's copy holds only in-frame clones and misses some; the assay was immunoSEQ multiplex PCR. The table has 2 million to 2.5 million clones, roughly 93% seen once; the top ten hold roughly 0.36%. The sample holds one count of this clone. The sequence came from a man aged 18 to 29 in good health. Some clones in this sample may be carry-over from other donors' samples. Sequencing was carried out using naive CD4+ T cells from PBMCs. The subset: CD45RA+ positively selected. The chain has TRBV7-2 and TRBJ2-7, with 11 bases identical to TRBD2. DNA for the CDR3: TGTGCCAGCAGCCTACCACTAGCGGGAGCATCCTACGAGCAGTACTTC. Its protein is CASSLPLAGASYEQYF.